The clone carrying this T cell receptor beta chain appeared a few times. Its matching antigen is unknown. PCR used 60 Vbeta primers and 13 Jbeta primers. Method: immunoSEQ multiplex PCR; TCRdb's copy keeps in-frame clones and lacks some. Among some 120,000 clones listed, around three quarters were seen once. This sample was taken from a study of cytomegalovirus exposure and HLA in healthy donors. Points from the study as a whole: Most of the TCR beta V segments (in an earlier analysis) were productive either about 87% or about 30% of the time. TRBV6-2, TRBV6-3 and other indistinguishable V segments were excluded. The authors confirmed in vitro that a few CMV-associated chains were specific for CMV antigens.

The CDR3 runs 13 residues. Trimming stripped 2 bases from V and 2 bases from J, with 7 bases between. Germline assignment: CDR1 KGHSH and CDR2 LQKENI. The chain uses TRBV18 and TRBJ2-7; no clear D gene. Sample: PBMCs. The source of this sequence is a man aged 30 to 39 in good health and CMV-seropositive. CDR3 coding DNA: TGTGCCAGCTCACCATCGGTAACCTACGAGCAGTACTTC. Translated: CASSPSVTYEQYF.